The 29 T cell receptor beta chains given below trace back to one sample, sequenced in a study of tumor-infiltrating lymphocytes in primary liver carcinoma. cDNA specific to TCR beta was made from 500 ng of total RNA, with a constant-region primer employed for priming. Three-round nested multiplex PCR performed with slightly modified ARM-PCR produced the TCR beta libraries. With TRBV1-TRBV30 forward primers and a C-beta reverse primer, the first two PCR rounds were run for around 11 cycles each. A single record per CDR3 protein comes from TCRdb applying MiXCR to the multiplex PCR reads. Among hundreds of thousands of distinct CDR3 sequences listed, roughly two thirds were seen once. Out of unsorted whole blood came the blood RNA, and germline DNA was extracted as well. Material: peripheral blood. The origin of the receptors is a man aged 40-49 years with primary liver carcinoma and hepatitis B virus infection.

Concerning this clonotype itself: A single base separates this from a much larger clone, so it may be a read error. V is TRBV6-2 or TRBV6-3 and J is TRBJ1-2; possibly TRBD1 for D (5 bases). Germline V gene data show CDR1 as MNHEY and CDR2 as SVGEGT. The V and J ends lost 5 bases and 6 bases respectively, with 19 bases between them. The CDR3 length is 15 residues. The CDR3 is CASSQGPRGSNGYTF. In nucleotides, the CDR3 is TGTGCCAGCAGTCAGGGCCCTAGGGGATCCAATGGCTACACCTTC.

Of note for this clonotype: A read error may produce the germline difference seen at one junction end. The chain combines TRBV29-1 with TRBJ2-5; 11 bases line up with TRBD2. Germline V gives CDR1 SQVTM, CDR2 ANQGSEA. The CDR3 sequence is 16 residues long. This CDR3 is CSWGRYGLAGQETQYF. The CDR3 region has the DNA TGCAGCTGGGGGCGGTACGGACTAGCGGGCCAAGAGACCCAGTACTTT.

The chain carries TRBV7-9 and TRBJ2-1, with D hard to call. The germline V and J ends were trimmed by 5 bases and 1 base, with 21 bases remaining between them. CDR1 and CDR2 from the germline V gene are SEHNR and FQNEAQ (reference sequence). The CDR3 is 18 amino acids. In DNA form, the CDR3 reads TGTGCCAGCAGCCCGGAGCCCGGGTCGACGGGTTCCTACAATGAGCAGTTCTTC. It yields the protein CASSPEPGSTGSYNEQFF.

The count of this clonotype is one. A much bigger clone sits one base away, suggesting this may be a read error. This chain connects TRBV28 to TRBJ2-3; no clear D. Germline V CDR1 and CDR2: MDHEN, SYDVKM. This CDR3 contains 13 residues. CDR3 loop: CASSSSDVNTRYF. CDR3 coding DNA: TGTGCCAGCAGTTCCTCCGACGTAAATACGCGGTATTTT.

At least ten counts were recorded for this clonotype. This chain links TRBV6-1 with TRBJ1-5; 7 bases map to TRBD1. V dropped 6 bases and J dropped 3; count of bases not matched to a gene: 8. There are 15 residues in the CDR3. Germline V gene lookup returns CDR1 MNHNS and CDR2 SASEGT. CDR3 loop: CASSAQGVDNQPQHF. In nucleotides, the CDR3 is TGTGCCAGCAGCGCCCAGGGGGTGGACAATCAGCCCCAGCATTTT.

Points on this clonotype: This could be a read error, since a much larger clone is one nucleotide away. The J gene is TRBJ2-5, the V gene TRBV7-9; D tentatively fits TRBD1 or TRBD2 (5 bases each). With 3 bases removed from V and 4 bases from J, the gap between germline ends came to 9 bases. CDR3 length equals 13 residues. CDR1 and CDR2 (germline): SEHNR, FQNEAQ (reference sequence). The CDR3 DNA reads as TGTGCCAGCAGCTTGGGGACCCGAGAGACCCAGTACTTC. It is translated as CASSLGTRETQYF. The full variable domain, rest sourced from reference TRBV7-9 and TRBJ2-5, is DTGVSQNPRHKITKRGQNVTFRCDPISEHNRLYWYRQTLGQGPEFLTYFQNEAQLEKSRLLSDRFSAERPKGSFSTLEIQRTEQGDSAMYLCASSLGTRETQYFGPGTRLLVL.

This clonotype was seen at least ten times. The V gene is TRBV5-4, the J gene TRBJ2-5, with 7 bases fitting TRBD1. The CDR3 runs to 13 residues. The germline V gene has CDR1 SGHNT and CDR2 YYREEE (reference sequence). V shed 4 bases, J shed 3 bases, and the junction held 3 bases outside the gene matches. CDR3 loop: CASSRDSKETQYF. CDR3 nucleotides: TGTGCCAGCAGCCGGGACAGTAAAGAGACCCAGTACTTC.

The chain joins TRBV29-1 to TRBJ2-1; D call uncertain. Looked up from germline, CDR1 is SQVTM and CDR2 is ANQGSEA. The CDR3 runs to 12 residues. The chain's CDR3 is CSASGATDEQFF. The DNA for the CDR3 is TGCAGTGCATCAGGCGCTACAGATGAGCAGTTCTTC.

This clonotype has a single count. The chain couples TRBV6-5 to TRBJ2-3; 8 nucleotides align to TRBD2. The V segment lost 4 bases and the J segment 1 base; nucleotides outside the gene matches: 19. The CDR3 extends over 20 amino acids. Germline loops: CDR1 MNHEY, CDR2 SVGAGI. DNA for the CDR3: TGTGCCAGCAGTTCACCGAGAGAGCGGGGGAGGCGCCATCGCACAGATACGCAGTATTTT. It translates to CASSSPRERGRRHRTDTQYF.

As for this clonotype: Possible read error: a much larger clone is one base away. The chain links TRBV14 to TRBJ2-7; 8 bases match TRBD1. Per germline, CDR1 SGHDN and CDR2 FVKESK. The CDR3 loop spans 14 amino acids. The CDR3 region has the DNA TGTGTCAGCAATCCACAGGGGGTTAATTACGAGCAGTACTTC. Its protein is CVSNPQGVNYEQYF.

The V call is TRBV15, the J call TRBJ2-7; TRBD2 might be the D (5 bases). The V end was cut by 5 bases, the J end by 5 bases, with 13 bases between. CDR1 and CDR2 (germline): LNHNV, YYDKDF (reference sequence). The CDR3 spans 13 residues. In nucleotides, the CDR3 is TGTGCCACCAGCCGGGTAGCGAAAGACGAGCAGTACTTC. Translating gives CATSRVAKDEQYF.

This clonotype was recorded at least ten times. This rearrangement joins TRBV4-3 to TRBJ1-4, with a weak D call TRBD1 (5 bases). The CDR3 consists of 13 residues. Per germline, CDR1 LGHNA and CDR2 YSLEER. V was clipped by 4 bases and J by 3 bases, with 6 bases between them. The CDR3 spells CASSRDANEKLFF. CDR3 DNA: TGCGCCAGCAGCCGGGACGCTAATGAAAAACTGTTTTTT.

Note on this clonotype: A much larger clone is a single base away; this may be a read error. This chain uses TRBV5-6 with TRBJ2-7; perhaps TRBD2 as D (6 bases). The V end was cut by 6 bases, the J end by 2 bases, with 18 bases between. The germline V gene has CDR1 SGHDT and CDR2 YYEEEE. The CDR3 length is 15 residues. CDR3 DNA sequence: TGTGCCAGCACCCACCGGCGGGGAAGGACCTACGAGCAGTACTTC. Protein: CASTHRRGRTYEQYF.

This chain uses TRBV6-1 with TRBJ1-2; D is unclear. V shed 3 bases and J shed 4 bases, with 12 bases lying between them. Germline V gene data show CDR1 as MNHNS and CDR2 as SASEGT. The CDR3 extends over 14 amino acids. The CDR3 DNA reads as TGTGCCAGCAGTGATAACCAGTACAGCTATGGCTACACCTTC. As protein: CASSDNQYSYGYTF.

J is TRBJ2-7 and V is TRBV12-3 or TRBV12-4, with unresolved D. V gave up 3 bases and J gave up 5 bases, with 20 bases separating them. The CDR3 extends over 16 amino acids. The CDR3 is CASSFVTRSIGHEQYF. In DNA, the CDR3 is TGTGCCAGCAGTTTCGTGACAAGAAGTATTGGCCACGAGCAGTACTTC.

Turning to this clonotype: The conserved final phenylalanine or tryptophan is absent from the CDR3, which likely points to a read error. This chain uses TRBV29-1 with TRBJ2-7; D assignment may be TRBD1 or TRBD2 (6 bases each). Germline V lookup: CDR1 SQVTM, CDR2 ANQGSEA. The CDR3 runs 12 residues. The CDR3 is CGVEPGADEQYL. The CDR3 bases are TGCGGCGTTGAGCCGGGGGCGGACGAGCAGTACCTC.

Remarks on this clonotype: One junction end does not reproduce the germline sequence, and a read error may be involved. V and J are TRBV7-8 and TRBJ1-3; the D gene is possibly TRBD1 (5 bases). Germline CDR1 reads SGHVS; CDR2 reads FQNEAQ. The CDR3 spans 15 residues. CDR3 sequence reads: CPSSASHRSSTTIYF. CDR3 in DNA: TGTCCCAGCAGCGCAAGCCACAGGTCCAGCACCACCATATATTTT.

With respect to this clonotype: This may stem from a read error, because a much larger clone lies one nucleotide away. The chain couples TRBV6-1 to TRBJ2-4; maybe TRBD2 (6 bases). Germline V gene sequence: CDR1 MNHNS, CDR2 SASEGT. This CDR3 contains 15 residues. The V gene lost 6 bases and the J gene lost 8 bases, with 20 bases spanning the gap. The CDR3 is CASRPVDGGADIQYF. Here the CDR3 DNA reads TGTGCCAGCAGGCCAGTTGACGGAGGGGCGGACATTCAGTACTTC.

A few counts support this clonotype. The chain uses TRBV24-1 and TRBJ2-1, with TRBD2 matching 7 bases. Germline trimming cut 3 bases from V and 2 bases from J; bases unmatched to any gene: 6. CDR3 length: 16 amino acids. The germline CDR1 and CDR2 sequences are KGHDR and SFDVKD. CDR3 DNA sequence: TGTGCCACCAGTGATAAGGGAGGGGCTGCCTACAATGAGCAGTTCTTC. Its protein product is CATSDKGGAAYNEQFF.

On this clonotype: A read error may explain this, as a much larger clone is one base away. The rearrangement links TRBV12-3 or TRBV12-4 to TRBJ2-3, with 10 bases that match TRBD2. CDR3 size: 14 residues. The CDR3 is CTSNGLAGTDTQYF. CDR3 sequence (DNA): TGTACCAGCAACGGACTAGCGGGCACAGATACGCAGTATTTT.

This clonotype was detected only a few times. This chain links TRBV5-1 with TRBJ2-5, with D tentatively TRBD2 (8 bases). Trimming took off 0 bases at V and 2 bases at J, with 23 bases between the two ends. CDR3 length: 19 residues. The germline V gene has CDR1 SGHRS and CDR2 YFSETQ. CDR3 bases: TGCGCCAGCAGCTTGGGGAGGGGGCCGGCGGGAGGCCCTCAAGAGACCCAGTACTTC. It translates to CASSLGRGPAGGPQETQYF.

The chain has TRBV20-1 and TRBJ2-1, with D perhaps matching TRBD1 or TRBD2 (6 bases each). The length of the CDR3 is 15 residues. Trimming left V 0 bases short and J 4 bases short, with 13 bases between. From germline, CDR1 is DFQATT and CDR2 SNEGSKA (reference sequence). The CDR3 here is CSAREGGGVYNEQFF. The CDR3 region has the DNA TGCAGTGCTAGAGAGGGGGGCGGGGTTTACAATGAGCAGTTCTTC.

The gene calls are TRBV2 and TRBJ2-5; 8 nucleotides align to TRBD2. The CDR3 contains 15 residues. V shed 4 bases and J 5 bases; nucleotides not matched to a gene: 9. Germline assignment: CDR1 SNHLY and CDR2 FYNNEI. For the CDR3, the DNA is TGTGCCAGCAGTGTAGAAGCGGGAGAATGGGAGACCCAGTACTTC. It specifies CASSVEAGEWETQYF.

In the case of this clonotype: The germline gene is not matched at one end of the junction; a read error may be the cause. This rearrangement joins TRBV11-1 to TRBJ2-7, with a possible D match to TRBD1 (6 bases). CDR3 length equals 11 residues. Germline V gives CDR1 SGHAT, CDR2 FQDESV (reference sequence). CDR3 sequence: CASRGAYGQYF. The CDR3 region has the DNA TGTGCCAGCAGGGGGGCCTACGGGCAGTACTTC.

Turning to this clonotype: One junction end does not reproduce the germline sequence, and a read error may be involved. The chain links TRBV6-5 to TRBJ2-3; 8 bases align to TRBD2. The CDR3 totals 15 residues. Germline CDR1 MNHEY, CDR2 SVGAGI. The CDR3 loop is CASSLPAGATDAQYF. The CDR3 region has the DNA TGTGCCAGCAGCCTACCAGCGGGAGCCACAGATGCGCAGTATTTT.

The sample holds one count of this clonotype. A read error may explain this, as a much larger clone is one base away. This chain connects TRBV6-6 to TRBJ2-7; D may be TRBD2 (6 bases). The V end was cut by 8 bases, the J end by 4 bases, with 15 bases between. The CDR3 is 13 amino acids. The germline gives CDR1 MNHNY, CDR2 SVGAGI (reference sequence). Here the CDR3 reads CASSREMMYEQYF. CDR3 nucleotide sequence: TGTGCCAGCTCCCGGGAGATGATGTACGAGCAGTACTTC.

About this clonotype: This sequence may be a read error, since a much larger clone differs from it by one base. The rearrangement links TRBV4-1 to TRBJ1-5, with D possibly TRBD1 on 6 matching bases. The CDR3 has 16 amino acids. Germline CDR1 MGHRA, CDR2 YSYEKL. CDR3 DNA: TGCGCCAGCGGCCAAGTGTTAGGGGGGAGCAATCAGCCCCAGCATTTT. Encoded protein: CASGQVLGGSNQPQHF.

To note about this clonotype: A much bigger clone sits one base away, suggesting this may be a read error. The rearrangement links TRBV5-8 to TRBJ2-1; 9 bases map to TRBD2. Germline loops: CDR1 SGHTS, CDR2 YDEGEE. The V segment lost 1 base and the J segment 14 bases; nucleotides outside the gene matches: 13. This CDR3 comprises 15 residues. The CDR3 reads CASSLSAASGMAKFF. In DNA, the CDR3 is TGTGCCAGCAGCTTGTCAGCGGCTAGCGGGATGGCAAAGTTCTTC.

Notes on this clonotype: A much larger clone sits a single nucleotide away, making a read error possible. The chain combines TRBV6-1 with TRBJ2-7, with D tentatively TRBD1 or TRBD2 (6 bases each). The CDR3 has 14 amino acids. V lost 11 bases to trimming and J lost 0 bases, with 17 bases between them. The V gene's germline CDR1 is MNHNS and CDR2 SASEGT. CDR3 loop: CAGGTWESSYEQYF. The CDR3 DNA reads as TGTGCCGGCGGGACATGGGAGAGCTCCTACGAGCAGTACTTC.